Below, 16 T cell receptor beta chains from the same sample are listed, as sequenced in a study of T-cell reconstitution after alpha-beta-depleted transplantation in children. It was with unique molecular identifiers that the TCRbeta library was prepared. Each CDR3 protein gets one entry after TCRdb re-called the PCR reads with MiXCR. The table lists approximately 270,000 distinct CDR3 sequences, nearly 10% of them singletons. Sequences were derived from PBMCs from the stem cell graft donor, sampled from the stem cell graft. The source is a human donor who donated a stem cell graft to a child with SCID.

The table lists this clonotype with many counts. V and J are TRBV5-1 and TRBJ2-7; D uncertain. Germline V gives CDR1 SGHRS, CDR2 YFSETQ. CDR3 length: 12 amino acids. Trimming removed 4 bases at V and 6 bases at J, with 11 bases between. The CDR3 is CASSLDFGEQYF. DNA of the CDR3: TGCGCCAGCAGCCTCGATTTTGGCGAGCAGTACTTC.

CDR3 DNA sequence: TGCAGTGCTAGCGAGCGGGACTCCTACAATGAGCAGTTCTTC. It is translated as CSASERDSYNEQFF. V and J are TRBV20-1 and TRBJ2-1; TRBD2 matches 7 bases. Looked up from germline, CDR1 is DFQATT and CDR2 is SNEGSKA (reference sequence). This CDR3 is 14 amino acids long. After removal of 3 bases from V and 0 bases from J, the junction contained 2 bases not matched to a gene.

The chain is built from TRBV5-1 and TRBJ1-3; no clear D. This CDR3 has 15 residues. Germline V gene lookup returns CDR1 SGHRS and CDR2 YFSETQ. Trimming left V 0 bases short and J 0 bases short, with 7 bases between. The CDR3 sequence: CASSLARSSGNTIYF. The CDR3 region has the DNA TGCGCCAGCAGCTTGGCCCGCTCCTCTGGAAACACCATATATTTT.

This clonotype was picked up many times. The CDR3 reads CANRQGGSTEAFF. Written as DNA, the CDR3 is TGTGCCAACAGACAGGGGGGGAGCACTGAAGCTTTCTTT. The V and J genes are TRBV10-3 and TRBJ1-1, with 9 bases lining up with TRBD1. Losses at the gene ends were 10 bases for V and 4 bases for J; bases not matched to a gene: 7. Germline V gene lookup returns CDR1 ENHRY and CDR2 SYGVKD. The CDR3 consists of 13 residues.

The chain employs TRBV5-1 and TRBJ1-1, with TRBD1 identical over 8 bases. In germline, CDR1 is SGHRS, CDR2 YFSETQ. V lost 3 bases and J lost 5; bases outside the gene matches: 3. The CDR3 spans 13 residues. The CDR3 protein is CASSSRTGTEAFF. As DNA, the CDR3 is TGCGCCAGCAGCTCCCGGACAGGGACTGAAGCTTTCTTT.

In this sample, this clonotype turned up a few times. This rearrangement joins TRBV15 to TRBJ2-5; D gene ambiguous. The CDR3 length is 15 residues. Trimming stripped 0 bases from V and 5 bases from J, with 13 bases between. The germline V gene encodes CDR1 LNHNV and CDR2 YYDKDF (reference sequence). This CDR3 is CATSRDGAIGETQYF. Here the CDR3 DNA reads TGTGCCACCAGCAGAGATGGTGCAATCGGGGAGACCCAGTACTTC.

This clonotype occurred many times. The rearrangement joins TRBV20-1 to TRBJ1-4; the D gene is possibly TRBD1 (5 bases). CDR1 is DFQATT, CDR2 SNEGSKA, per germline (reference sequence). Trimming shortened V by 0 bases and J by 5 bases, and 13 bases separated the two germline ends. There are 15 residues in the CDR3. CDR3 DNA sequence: TGCAGTGCTAGAGACGCCGGGACGGCGAATGAAAAACTGTTTTTT. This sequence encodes CSARDAGTANEKLFF.

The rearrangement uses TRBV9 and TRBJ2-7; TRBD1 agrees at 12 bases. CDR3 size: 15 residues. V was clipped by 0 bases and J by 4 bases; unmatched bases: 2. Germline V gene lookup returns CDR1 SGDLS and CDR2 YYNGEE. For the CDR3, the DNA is TGTGCCAGCAGCGTAGGGGGACAGGGGGCTTACGAGCAGTACTTC. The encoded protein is CASSVGGQGAYEQYF.

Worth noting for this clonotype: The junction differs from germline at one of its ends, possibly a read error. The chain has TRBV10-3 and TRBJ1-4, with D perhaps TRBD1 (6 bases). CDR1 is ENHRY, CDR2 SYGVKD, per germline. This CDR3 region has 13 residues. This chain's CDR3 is CAINLGAAFWTVF. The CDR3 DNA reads TGTGCCATCAACCTGGGGGCCGCATTTTGGACTGTTTTT.

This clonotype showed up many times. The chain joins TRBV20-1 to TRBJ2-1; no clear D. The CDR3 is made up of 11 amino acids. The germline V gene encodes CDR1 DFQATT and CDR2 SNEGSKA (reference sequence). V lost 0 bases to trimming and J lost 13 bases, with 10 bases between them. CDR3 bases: TGCAGTGCTAGAGAGGCAGACACCCAGTTCTTC. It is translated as CSAREADTQFF.

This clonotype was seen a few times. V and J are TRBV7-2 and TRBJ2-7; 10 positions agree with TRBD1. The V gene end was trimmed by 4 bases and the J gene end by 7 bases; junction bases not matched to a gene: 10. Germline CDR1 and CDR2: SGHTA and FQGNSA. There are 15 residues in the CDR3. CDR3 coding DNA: TGTGCCAGCAGCTCAACGCCGGGACAGGGGAGAGAGCAGTACTTC. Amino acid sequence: CASSSTPGQGREQYF.

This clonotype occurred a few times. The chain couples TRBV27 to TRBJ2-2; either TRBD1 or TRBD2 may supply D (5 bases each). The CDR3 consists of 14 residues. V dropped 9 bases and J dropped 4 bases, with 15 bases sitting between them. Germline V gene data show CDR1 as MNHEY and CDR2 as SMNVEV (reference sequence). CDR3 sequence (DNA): TGTGCCAGTAGGGACCGAATTCGCACCGGGGAGCTGTTTTTT. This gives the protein CASRDRIRTGELFF.

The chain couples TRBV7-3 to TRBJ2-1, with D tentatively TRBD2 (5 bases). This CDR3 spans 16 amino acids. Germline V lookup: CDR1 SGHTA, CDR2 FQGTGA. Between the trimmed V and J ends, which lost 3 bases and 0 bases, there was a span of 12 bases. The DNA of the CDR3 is TGTGCCAGCAGCTTCCTAGCAGGAACCTCCTACAATGAGCAGTTCTTC. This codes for CASSFLAGTSYNEQFF.

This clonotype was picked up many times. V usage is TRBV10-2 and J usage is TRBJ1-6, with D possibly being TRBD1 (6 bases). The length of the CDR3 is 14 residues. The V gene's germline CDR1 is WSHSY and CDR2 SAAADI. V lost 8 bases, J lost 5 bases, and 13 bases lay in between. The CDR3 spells CASGGRAHNSPLHF. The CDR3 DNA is TGCGCCAGCGGGGGCAGGGCCCATAATTCACCCCTCCACTTT.

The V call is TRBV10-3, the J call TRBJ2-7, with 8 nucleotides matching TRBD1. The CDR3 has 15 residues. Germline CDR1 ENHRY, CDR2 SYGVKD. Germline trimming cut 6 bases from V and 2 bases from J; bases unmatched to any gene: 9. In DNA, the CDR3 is TGTGCCATCAGGGTTACAGGGGGTGGGCCCTACGAGCAGTACTTC. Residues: CAIRVTGGGPYEQYF.

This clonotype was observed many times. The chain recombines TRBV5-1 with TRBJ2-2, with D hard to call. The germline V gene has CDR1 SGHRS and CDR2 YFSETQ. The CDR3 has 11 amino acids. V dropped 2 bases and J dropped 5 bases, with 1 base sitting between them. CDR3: CASSFTGELFF. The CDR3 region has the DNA TGCGCCAGCAGCTTTACCGGGGAGCTGTTTTTT.